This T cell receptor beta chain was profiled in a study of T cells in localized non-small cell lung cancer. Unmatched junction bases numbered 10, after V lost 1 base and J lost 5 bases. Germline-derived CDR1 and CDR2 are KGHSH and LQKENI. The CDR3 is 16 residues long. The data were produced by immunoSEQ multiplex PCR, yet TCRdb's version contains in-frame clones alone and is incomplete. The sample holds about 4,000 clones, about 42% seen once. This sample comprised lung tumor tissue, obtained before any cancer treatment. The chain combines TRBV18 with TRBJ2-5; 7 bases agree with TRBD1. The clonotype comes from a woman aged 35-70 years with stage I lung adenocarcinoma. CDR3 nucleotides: TGTGCCAGCTCACCACGGGACAGCCACGATGGGGAGACCCAGTACTTC. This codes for CASSPRDSHDGETQYF.